This record looks at one T cell receptor (beta chain) sequence and its context. Germline V CDR1 and CDR2: MDHEN, SYDVKM. Trimming took 6 bases from V and 5 from J; bases not matched to a gene: 6. CDR3 size: 14 residues. The source of the sample is a study of blood T cell repertoires in COVID-19. About the research overall: PBMCs, B-cell-depleted T cells, or T cells provided the cDNA or gDNA that made up the material.

The table came from immunoSEQ multiplex PCR; TCRdb's copy has only in-frame clones and leaves some out. The sample lists about 52,000 clones, roughly 87% occurring once. This chain links TRBV28 with TRBJ2-1, with TRBD2 matching 8 bases. The sample consisted of peripheral blood. The clonotype comes from a human donor in a cohort sampled during active COVID-19. CDR3: CASRPGGINNEQFF. The DNA for the CDR3 is TGTGCCAGCAGACCGGGAGGGATAAACAATGAGCAGTTCTTC.